This record concerns one T cell receptor (beta chain) sequence. Its antigen remains unknown. Being one base from a much bigger clone, this may be a read error. This sample was included in a study of T cell repertoires in cytomegalovirus infection. Study results and limitations: Accumulated public TCR beta family frequency recognized individuals carrying CMV together with the relevant HLA. Clonotype analysis showed dominance of the ex vivo response by HLA-C-restricted CMV-specific TCR beta clonotypes.

TCRdb re-analysed the reads in MiXCR, keeping a single row per CDR3 protein. The data contain more than 250,000 distinct CDR3 sequences, roughly an eighth of them singletons. This receptor was identified in a human donor in good health (CMV status not recorded). Some clones in this sample may be carry-over from other donors' samples. Sequencing was done on a sample of PBMCs.

CDR3 bases: TGTGCCAGCAGCTTATCTGCAGGGCCCGAGACTGAAGCTTTCTTT. This encodes CASSLSAGPETEAFF. The V gene is TRBV7-6, the J gene TRBJ1-1; D perhaps matches TRBD1 (5 bases). The V gene lost 2 bases and the J gene lost 5 bases, with 15 bases spanning the gap. Germline loops: CDR1 SGHVS, CDR2 FNYEAQ. The CDR3 contains 15 residues.